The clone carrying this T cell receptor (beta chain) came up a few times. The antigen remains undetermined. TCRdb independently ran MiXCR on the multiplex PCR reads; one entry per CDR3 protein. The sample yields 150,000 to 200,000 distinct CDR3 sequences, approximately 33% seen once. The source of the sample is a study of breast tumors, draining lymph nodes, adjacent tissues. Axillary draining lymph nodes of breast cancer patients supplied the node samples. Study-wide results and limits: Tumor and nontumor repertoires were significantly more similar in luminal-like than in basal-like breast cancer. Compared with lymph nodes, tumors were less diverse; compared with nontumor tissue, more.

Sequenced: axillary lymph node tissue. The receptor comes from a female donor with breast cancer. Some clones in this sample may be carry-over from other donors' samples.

CDR3 sequence reads: CASSTGPPSEAFF. CDR3 sequence (DNA): TGTGCCAGCAGCACCGGACCCCCTAGTGAAGCTTTCTTT. The chain uses TRBV5-4 and TRBJ1-1, with D unclear. The CDR3 has 13 residues. The V gene lost 4 bases and the J gene lost 7 bases, with 14 bases spanning the gap. In germline, CDR1 is SGHNT, CDR2 YYREEE (reference sequence).